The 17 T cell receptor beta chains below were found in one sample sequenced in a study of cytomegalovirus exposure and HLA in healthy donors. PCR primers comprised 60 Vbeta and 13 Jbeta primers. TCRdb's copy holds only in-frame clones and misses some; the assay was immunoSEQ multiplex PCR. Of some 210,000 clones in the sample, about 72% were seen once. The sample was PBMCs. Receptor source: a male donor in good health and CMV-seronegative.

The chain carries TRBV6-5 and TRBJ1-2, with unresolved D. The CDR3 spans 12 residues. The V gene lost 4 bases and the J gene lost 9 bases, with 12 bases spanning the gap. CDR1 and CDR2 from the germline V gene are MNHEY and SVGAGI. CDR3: CASSSEGYSYTF. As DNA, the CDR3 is TGTGCCAGCAGTTCGGAGGGATACAGCTACACCTTC.

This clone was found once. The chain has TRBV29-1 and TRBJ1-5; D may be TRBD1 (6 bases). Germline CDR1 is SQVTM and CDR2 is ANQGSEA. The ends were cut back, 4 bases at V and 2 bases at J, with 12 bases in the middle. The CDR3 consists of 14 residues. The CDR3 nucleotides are TGCAGCGTTGCTACAGGGTTGGGCAATCAGCCCCAGCATTTT. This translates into CSVATGLGNQPQHF.

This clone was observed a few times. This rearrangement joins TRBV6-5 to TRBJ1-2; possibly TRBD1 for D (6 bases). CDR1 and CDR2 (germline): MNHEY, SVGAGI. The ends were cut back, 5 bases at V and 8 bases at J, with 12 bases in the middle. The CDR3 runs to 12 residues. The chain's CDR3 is CASSQGYEGYTF. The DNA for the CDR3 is TGTGCCAGCAGTCAGGGGTATGAGGGCTACACCTTC.

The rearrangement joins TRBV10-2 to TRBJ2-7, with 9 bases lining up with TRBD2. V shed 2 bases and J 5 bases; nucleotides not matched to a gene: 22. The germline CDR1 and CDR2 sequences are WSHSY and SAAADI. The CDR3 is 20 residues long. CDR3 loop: CASSEPSGGLAGTLINEQYF. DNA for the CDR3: TGCGCCAGCAGTGAGCCCTCGGGTGGCCTAGCGGGAACCTTAATCAACGAGCAGTACTTC.

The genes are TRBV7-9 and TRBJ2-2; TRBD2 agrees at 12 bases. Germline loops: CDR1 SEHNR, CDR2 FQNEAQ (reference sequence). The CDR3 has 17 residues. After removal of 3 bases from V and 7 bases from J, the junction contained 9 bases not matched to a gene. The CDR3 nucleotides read TGTGCCAGCAGCTTGAGATCAGGACTAGCGGGACTCGGGGAGCTGTTTTTT. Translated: CASSLRSGLAGLGELFF.

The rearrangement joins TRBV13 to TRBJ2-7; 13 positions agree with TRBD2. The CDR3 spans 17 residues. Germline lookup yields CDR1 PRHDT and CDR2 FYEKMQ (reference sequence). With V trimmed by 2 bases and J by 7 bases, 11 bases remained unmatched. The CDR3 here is CASSLTSGRAFAREQYF. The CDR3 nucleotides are TGTGCCAGCAGCTTAACTAGCGGGAGGGCGTTCGCGAGGGAGCAGTACTTC.

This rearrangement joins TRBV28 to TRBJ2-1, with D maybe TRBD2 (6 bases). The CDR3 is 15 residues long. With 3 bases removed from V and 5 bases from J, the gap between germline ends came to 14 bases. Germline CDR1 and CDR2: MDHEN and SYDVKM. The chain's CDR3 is CASSFDGSGDNEQFF. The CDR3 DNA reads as TGTGCCAGCAGTTTCGACGGGAGTGGGGACAATGAGCAGTTCTTC.

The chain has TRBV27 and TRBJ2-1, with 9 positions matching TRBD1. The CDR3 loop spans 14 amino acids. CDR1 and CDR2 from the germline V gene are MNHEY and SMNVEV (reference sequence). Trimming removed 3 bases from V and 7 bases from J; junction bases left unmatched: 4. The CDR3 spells CASSLLGQGNEQFF. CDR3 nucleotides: TGTGCCAGCAGTTTGCTAGGACAGGGGAATGAGCAGTTCTTC.

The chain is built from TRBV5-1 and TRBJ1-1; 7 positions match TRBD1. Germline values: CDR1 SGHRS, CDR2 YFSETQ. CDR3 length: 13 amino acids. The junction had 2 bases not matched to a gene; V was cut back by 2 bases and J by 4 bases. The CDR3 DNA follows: TGCGCCAGCAGCTTATCAGGGGGCACTGAAGCTTTCTTT. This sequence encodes CASSLSGGTEAFF.

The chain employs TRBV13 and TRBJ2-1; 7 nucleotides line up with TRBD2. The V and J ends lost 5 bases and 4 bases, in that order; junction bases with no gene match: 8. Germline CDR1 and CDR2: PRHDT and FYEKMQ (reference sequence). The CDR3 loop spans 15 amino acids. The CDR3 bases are TGTGCCAGCAGCGCTAAGAGGGAGGGGTACAATGAGCAGTTCTTC. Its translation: CASSAKREGYNEQFF.

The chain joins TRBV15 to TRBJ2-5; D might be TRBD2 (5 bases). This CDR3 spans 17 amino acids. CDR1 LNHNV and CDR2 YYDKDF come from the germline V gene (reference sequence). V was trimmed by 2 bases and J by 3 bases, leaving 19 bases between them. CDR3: CATSRTRKISPKETQYF. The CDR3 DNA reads TGTGCCACCAGCAGAACTAGGAAGATAAGCCCAAAAGAGACCCAGTACTTC.

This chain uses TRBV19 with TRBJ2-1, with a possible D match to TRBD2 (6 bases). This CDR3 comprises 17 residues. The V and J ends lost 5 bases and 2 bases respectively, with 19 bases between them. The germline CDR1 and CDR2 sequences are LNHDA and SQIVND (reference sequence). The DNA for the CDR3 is TGTGCCAGTAGTGGAGGGCGAGGTAGCGGAACCTACAATGAGCAGTTCTTC. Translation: CASSGGRGSGTYNEQFF.

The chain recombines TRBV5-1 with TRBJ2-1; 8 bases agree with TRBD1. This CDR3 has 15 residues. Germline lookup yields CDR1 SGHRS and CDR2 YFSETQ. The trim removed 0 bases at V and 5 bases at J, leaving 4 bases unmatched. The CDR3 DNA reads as TGCGCCAGCAGCTTGGCTACAGGGGGTCACAATGAGCAGTTCTTC. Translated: CASSLATGGHNEQFF.

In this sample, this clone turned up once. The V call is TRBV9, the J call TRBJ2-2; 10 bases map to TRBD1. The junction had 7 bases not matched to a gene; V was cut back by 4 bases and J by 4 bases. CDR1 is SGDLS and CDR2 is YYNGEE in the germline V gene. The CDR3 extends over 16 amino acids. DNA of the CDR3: TGTGCCAGCAGCATCACCGGGACAGGGGCCACCGGGGAGCTGTTTTTT. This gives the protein CASSITGTGATGELFF.

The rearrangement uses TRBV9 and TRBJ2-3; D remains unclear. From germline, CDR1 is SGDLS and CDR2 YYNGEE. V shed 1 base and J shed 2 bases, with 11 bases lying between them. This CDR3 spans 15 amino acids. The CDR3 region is CASSVMVRSTDTQYF. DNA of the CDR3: TGTGCCAGCAGCGTAATGGTCAGGTCCACAGATACGCAGTATTTT.

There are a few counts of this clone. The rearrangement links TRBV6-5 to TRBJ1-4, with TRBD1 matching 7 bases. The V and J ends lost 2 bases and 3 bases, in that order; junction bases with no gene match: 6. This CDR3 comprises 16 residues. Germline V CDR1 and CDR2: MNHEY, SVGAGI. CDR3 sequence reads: CASSYTPGQSNEKLFF. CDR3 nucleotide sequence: TGTGCCAGCAGTTACACCCCGGGACAGTCTAATGAAAAACTGTTTTTT.

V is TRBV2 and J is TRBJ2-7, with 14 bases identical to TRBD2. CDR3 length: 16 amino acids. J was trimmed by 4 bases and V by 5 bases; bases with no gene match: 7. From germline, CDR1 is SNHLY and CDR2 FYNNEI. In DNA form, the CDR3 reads TGTGCCAGCAGTCAGGGACTAGCGGGAGAGGGTTACGAGCAGTACTTC. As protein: CASSQGLAGEGYEQYF.